This TCR beta chain was observed in a study of shared clonotypes between healthy human individuals. At the deep level, the assay was run. TCRdb's table, derived via immunoSEQ multiplex PCR, lists solely in-frame clones and lacks some. The data show 850,000 to 1,100,000 clones, 70% to 85% seen once. The study drew its donors from healthy HIV-negative adults without recent acute infections or vaccinations. Caucasian adults living in Nashville, Tennessee, provided all samples. This clone is a singleton in its sample. Its specificity is unknown. Additional DNA sequences in this sample encode the identical CDR3. CDR1 SGDLS and CDR2 YYNGEE come from the germline V gene. This CDR3 contains 15 residues. V lost 0 bases and J lost 6, with 13 bases in between. The study, taken as a whole, reports: Sharing across four donors was highest in naive CD4 (roughly 5%) and lowest in memory CD8 (0.4%).

The chain joins TRBV9 to TRBJ2-1, with TRBD2 as a possible D gene (6 bases). Specimen: memory CD4+ T cells from PBMCs. Noted subset: CD45RA-negative fraction. The receptor's source is a man between 18 and 35 years old in good health. Some clones in this sample may be carry-over from other donors' samples. CDR3 residues: CASSVDPVGGNEQFF. The DNA for the CDR3 is TGTGCCAGCAGCGTAGACCCCGTGGGGGGCAATGAGCAGTTCTTC.